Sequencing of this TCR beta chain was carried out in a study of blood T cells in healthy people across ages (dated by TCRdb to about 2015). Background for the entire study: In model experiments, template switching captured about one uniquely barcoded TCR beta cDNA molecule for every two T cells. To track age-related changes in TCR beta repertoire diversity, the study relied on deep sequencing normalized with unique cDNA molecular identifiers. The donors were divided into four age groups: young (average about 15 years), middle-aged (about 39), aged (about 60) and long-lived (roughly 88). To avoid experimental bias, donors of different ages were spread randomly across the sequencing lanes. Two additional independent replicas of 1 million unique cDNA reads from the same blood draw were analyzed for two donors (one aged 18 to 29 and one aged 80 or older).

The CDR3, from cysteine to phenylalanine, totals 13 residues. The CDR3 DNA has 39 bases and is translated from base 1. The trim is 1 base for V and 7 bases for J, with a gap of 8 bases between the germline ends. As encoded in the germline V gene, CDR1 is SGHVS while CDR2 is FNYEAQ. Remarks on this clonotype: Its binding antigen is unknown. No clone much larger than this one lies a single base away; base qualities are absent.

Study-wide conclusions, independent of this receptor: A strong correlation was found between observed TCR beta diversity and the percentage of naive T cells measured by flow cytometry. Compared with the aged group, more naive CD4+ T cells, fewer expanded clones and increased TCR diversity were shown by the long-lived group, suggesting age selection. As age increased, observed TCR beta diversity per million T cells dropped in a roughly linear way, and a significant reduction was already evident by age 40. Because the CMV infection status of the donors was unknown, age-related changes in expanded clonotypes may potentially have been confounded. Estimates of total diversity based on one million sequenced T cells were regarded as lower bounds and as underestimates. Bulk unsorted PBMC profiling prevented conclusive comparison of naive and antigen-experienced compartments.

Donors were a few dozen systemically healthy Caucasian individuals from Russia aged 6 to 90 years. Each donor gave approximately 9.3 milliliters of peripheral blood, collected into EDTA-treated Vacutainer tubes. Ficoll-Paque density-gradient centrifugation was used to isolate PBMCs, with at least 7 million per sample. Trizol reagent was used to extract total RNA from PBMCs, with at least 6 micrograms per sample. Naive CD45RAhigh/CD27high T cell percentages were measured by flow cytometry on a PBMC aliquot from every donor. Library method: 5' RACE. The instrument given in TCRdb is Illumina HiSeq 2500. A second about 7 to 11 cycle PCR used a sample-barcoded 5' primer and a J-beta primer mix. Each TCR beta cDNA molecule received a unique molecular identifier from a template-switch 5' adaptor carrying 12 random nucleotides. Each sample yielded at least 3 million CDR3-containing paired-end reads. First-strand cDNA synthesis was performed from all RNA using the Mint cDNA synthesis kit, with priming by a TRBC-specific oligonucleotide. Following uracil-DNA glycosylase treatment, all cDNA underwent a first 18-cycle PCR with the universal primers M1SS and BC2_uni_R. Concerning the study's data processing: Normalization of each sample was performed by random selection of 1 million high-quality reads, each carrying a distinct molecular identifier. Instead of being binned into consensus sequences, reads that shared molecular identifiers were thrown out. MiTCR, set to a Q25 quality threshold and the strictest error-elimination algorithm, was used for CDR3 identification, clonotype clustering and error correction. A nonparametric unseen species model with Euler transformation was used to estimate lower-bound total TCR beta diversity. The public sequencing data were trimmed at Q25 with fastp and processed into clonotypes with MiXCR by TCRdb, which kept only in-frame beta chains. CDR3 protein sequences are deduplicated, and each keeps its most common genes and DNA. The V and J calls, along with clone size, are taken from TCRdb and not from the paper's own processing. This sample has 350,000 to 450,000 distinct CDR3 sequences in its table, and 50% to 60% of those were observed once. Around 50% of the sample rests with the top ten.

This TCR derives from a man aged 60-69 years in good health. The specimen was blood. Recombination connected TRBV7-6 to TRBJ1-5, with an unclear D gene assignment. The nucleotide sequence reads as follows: TGTGCCAGCAGCTTAGGGGCTGGGCAGCCCCAGCATTTT. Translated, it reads CASSLGAGQPQHF.